The clone carrying this TCR beta chain showed up just a few times. Its antigen is unknown. From the RT-PCR reads, TCRdb called clonotypes with MiXCR, one entry per CDR3 protein. The sample consists of hundreds of thousands of distinct CDR3 sequences, about 25% of them appearing once. The data stem from a study of response to subunit inactivated influenza vaccine. Broader study findings: After each seasonal influenza vaccination, few new T cells are recruited, the authors suggested.

Losses at the gene ends were 0 bases for V and 5 bases for J; bases not matched to a gene: 7. Germline-derived CDR1 and CDR2 are SGHKS and YYEKEE (reference sequence). The CDR3 sequence is 16 residues long. The sequence was obtained from a man aged 50-60 years who received an inactivated influenza vaccine. This material consisted of CD4+ T cells sorted from PBMCs, taken roughly 5 days after vaccination. The chain has TRBV5-5 and TRBJ2-5, with TRBD2 identical over 10 bases. As DNA, the CDR3 is TGTGCCAGCAGCTTGGGGGTTAGCGGGGGGACGGAGACCCAGTACTTC. Protein: CASSLGVSGGTETQYF.